This paragraph covers one TCR beta chain sequence. The CDR3 covers 14 residues. Looked up from germline, CDR1 is MDHEN and CDR2 is SYDVKM. The V gene end was trimmed by 5 bases and the J gene end by 2 bases; junction bases not matched to a gene: 4. As processed by the authors: Using reference gene primer amplification, nucleated cell counts were estimated. Assay used: immunoSEQ multiplex PCR; TCRdb lists only in-frame clones, some missing. The D gene and trimming were derived from the DNA, and the V and J assignments and clone size from that table. In the table there are about 250,000 clones, approximately 82% of which are singletons. This sample was included in a study of blood T cell repertoires in COVID-19. Study-level background: There were acute and convalescent COVID-19 samples, and they came from the United States, Italy and Spain. In each case, the material was cDNA or gDNA derived from T cells, B-cell-depleted T cells, or PBMCs.

The gene calls are TRBV28 and TRBJ2-7, with 9 bases fitting TRBD1. What was sequenced was peripheral blood. The clonotype originates from an elderly man with acute or convalescent COVID-19. The CDR3 sequence: CASSRQGGTYEQYF. The CDR3 coding sequence is TGTGCCAGCAGTCGACAGGGGGGTACCTACGAGCAGTACTTC. Complete variable domain (other parts from reference TRBV28 and TRBJ2-7): DVKVTQSSRYLVKRTGEKVFLECVQDMDHENMFWYRQDPGLGLRLIYFSYDVKMKEKGDIPEGYSVSREKKERFSLILESASTNQTSMYLCASSRQGGTYEQYFGPGTRLTVT.